This TCR beta chain stems from a study of graft-versus-host responses after intestinal transplantation. Concerning this clone itself: Its antigen is unknown.

General study results and limits: The presence of high graft-versus-host to host-versus-graft clonal ratios in allografts characterized patients with graft-donor T cell macrochimerism.

V lost 5 bases, J lost 2 bases, and 13 bases lay in between. The CDR3 extends over 14 amino acids. Looked up from germline, CDR1 is MNHEY and CDR2 is SMNVEV (reference sequence). Data came from immunoSEQ multiplex PCR; TCRdb stores just in-frame clones and leaves some out. Of tens of thousands of clones listed, roughly 90% are singletons. This receptor was identified in a human donor who received an intestinal transplant. The sample was unstimulated CD4+ T cells sorted from spleen or lymph node cells, taken before intestinal transplant. J is TRBJ2-7 and V is TRBV27; D gene unclear. The CDR3 region is CASSNLDLPYEQYF. As DNA, the CDR3 is TGTGCCAGCAGTAATCTAGATTTACCCTACGAGCAGTACTTC.